This T cell receptor (beta chain) originates from a study of control samples from healthy donors and cancer patients. Germline CDR1 and CDR2: LGHDT and YNNKEL (reference sequence). Trimming took 2 bases from V and 5 from J, leaving 15 bases between them. This CDR3 has 15 amino acids. Sequenced by immunoSEQ multiplex PCR; TCRdb stores in-frame clones only, minus some. Counted here are about 140,000 clones, 70% to 90% occurring once; the ten biggest clones make up around 1.6%. The V gene is TRBV3-1 (or the pseudogene TRBV3-2), the J gene TRBJ2-5; D possibly corresponds to TRBD2 (6 bases). This TCR was sampled from a man aged 18 to 35 in good health. Sequencing input: blood. The CDR3 DNA sequence: TGTGCCAGCAGCCAATTAATGGGAGGTGGTGAGACCCAGTACTTC. Translated: CASSQLMGGGETQYF.